This TCR beta chain was observed in a study of blood T cell repertoires in COVID-19 (dated by TCRdb to the early 2020s). About the study as a whole: The collaborator samples originated in the United States, Italy and Spain and spanned the acute and convalescent phases of COVID-19. Where available, HLA class I and class II types were obtained from metadata supplied by the sample provider rather than from assay-based typing. The repertoires were released in a freely available public database meant as a resource for research on the immune response to SARS-CoV-2. Subjects who had been exposed to COVID-19, were actively infected with it, or had recovered from it provided the deeply sampled blood TCRbeta repertoires that made up the dataset. The material from the prospective study consisted of cDNA or gDNA derived from T cells, B-cell-depleted T cells, or PBMCs. Samples came from the ongoing ImmuneRACE study (first 160 participants) plus 1,254 subjects from 6 global collaborators. Nearly every sample came with metadata listing a de-identified subject ID, COVID-19 status, age in years and sex.

The immunoSEQ Assay, a bias-controlled multiplex PCR, was used to amplify TCRbeta CDR3 regions from genomic DNA. As for how the authors treated the data: Nucleated cell counts per sample were estimated from amplification of reference gene primers within the assay. To quantify the absolute abundance of each unique TCRbeta CDR3 rearrangement, sequence reads were collapsed and filtered. For each sample, productive Simpson clonality was calculated by taking the square root of Simpson's diversity index across productive rearrangements. What TCRdb holds here is the immuneACCESS table cut down to in-frame rearrangements. Part of the clones is not present; checked against another copy, under half of the missing clones reflect an unresolved V gene, and the others are unexplained. V and J calls and clone size come straight from that table; D and trimming were deduced from the DNA. The sample includes about 190,000 clones, with nearly 90% observed a single time. Of the sample, about 0.59% falls within the top ten clones.

Results and caveats for the whole study, not just this receptor: Clinical and demographic metadata were provided uncurated, with the amount varying by source and participant.

For CDR1 and CDR2, the germline V gene lists SGHRS and YFSETQ. Trimming at the junction amounts to 1 base on V and 3 bases on J, and the germline ends lie 10 bases apart. The CDR3 runs 14 residues from the cysteine to the phenylalanine. The CDR3 DNA has 42 bases and is translated from base 1. Collaborating institutions collected whole blood in K2EDTA tubes following their own protocols. For TCRbeta analysis, collaborators shipped samples in one of three forms: frozen whole blood, isolated PBMCs, or DNA extracted from either of those sample types. In regard to this clone: Its antigen target is currently unknown. No base qualities exist here, and no much larger clone lies one base off it.

The rearrangement combines TRBV5-1 with TRBJ2-5, with no reliable assignment of the D segment. Material for sequencing was peripheral blood. The TCR was taken from a man in his forties or fifties with acute or convalescent COVID-19. The DNA reads as follows: TGCGCCAGCAGCTTGAATTTGAGGAAAGAGACCCAGTACTTC. Protein translation: CASSLNLRKETQYF.